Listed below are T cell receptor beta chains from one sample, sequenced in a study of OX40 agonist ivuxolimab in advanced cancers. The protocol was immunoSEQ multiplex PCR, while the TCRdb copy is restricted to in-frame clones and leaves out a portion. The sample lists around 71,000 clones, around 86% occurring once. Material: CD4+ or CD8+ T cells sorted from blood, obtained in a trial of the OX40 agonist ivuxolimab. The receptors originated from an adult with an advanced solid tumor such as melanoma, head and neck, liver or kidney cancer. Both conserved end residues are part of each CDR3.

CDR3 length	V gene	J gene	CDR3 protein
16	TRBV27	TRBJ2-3	CASSSTGTSDTDTQYF
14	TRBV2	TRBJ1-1	CASVSTGWSTEAFF
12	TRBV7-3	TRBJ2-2	CASSFLAGELFF
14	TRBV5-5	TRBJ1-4	CASSYQGFGEKLFF
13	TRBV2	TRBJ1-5	CASSEDTYQPQHF
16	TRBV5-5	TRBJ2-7	CASSLAPTSGTYEQYF
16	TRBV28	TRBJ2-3	CASSQQLLGGTDTQYF
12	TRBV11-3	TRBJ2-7	CASSLGYYEQYF
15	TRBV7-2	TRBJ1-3	CASSSRSTSGNTIYF
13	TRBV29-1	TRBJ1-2	CSVRQGAVYGYTF
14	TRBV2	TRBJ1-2	CASSPRGDNYGYTF
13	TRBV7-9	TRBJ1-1	CASSLSGNTEAFF
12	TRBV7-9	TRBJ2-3	CASTGSTDTQYF
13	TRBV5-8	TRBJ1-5	CASSRTGDQPQHF
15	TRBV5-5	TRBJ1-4	CASSLTGATNEKLFF
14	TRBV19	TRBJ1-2	CASSYRQGDYGYTF
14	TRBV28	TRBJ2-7	CASSSGALPYEQYF
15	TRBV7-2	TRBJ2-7	CASSLVRTGGFEQYF
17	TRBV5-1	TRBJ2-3	CASSLEGTSGSQDTQYF
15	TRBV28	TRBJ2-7	CASSFSGTGGNEQYF
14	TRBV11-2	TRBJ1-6	CASSLNAGYSPLHF
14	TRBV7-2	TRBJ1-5	CASSLGTGDQPQHF
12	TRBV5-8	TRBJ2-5	CASSRGRETQYF
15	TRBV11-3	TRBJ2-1	CASSRRDGSYNEQFF
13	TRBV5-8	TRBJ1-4	CASSSTVVEKLFF
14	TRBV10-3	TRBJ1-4	CAISEGLGNEKLFF
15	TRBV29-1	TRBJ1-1	CSVETGGGGNTEAFF
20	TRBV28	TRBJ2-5	CASSLRMGGSSGSLQETQYF
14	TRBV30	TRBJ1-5	CASGMGGSNQPQHF
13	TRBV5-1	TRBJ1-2	CASSLEGDLGYTF
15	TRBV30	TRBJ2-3	CAWNTGGQGEDTQYF
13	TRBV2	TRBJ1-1	CASSRQSNTEAFF